The present T cell receptor (beta chain) was sequenced within a study of T cells expressing NK-cell markers. As for this clonotype: Its antigen is undetermined.

Study results and caveats: The leading position in the CD3+CD56-NKG2C+ fraction of a handful of donors also went to these clonotypes.

Using the 5' RACE reads, TCRdb records one entry per CDR3 protein without DNA. This sample's table has 350,000 to 400,000 distinct CDR3 sequences. This clonotype was obtained from a woman between 45 and 65 years old in good health. Sequenced material: blood T cells: a sorted CD56 or NKG2C T cell subset, CD4+ or CD8+ T cells, or bulk PBMC T cells (not recorded which).

CDR3 region: CSAIGLAGLKNIQYF. The rearrangement uses TRBV20-1 and TRBJ2-4; TCRdb reports TRBD2, a call that lacks DNA to check it against. The CDR3 totals 15 residues. The V gene's germline CDR1 is DFQATT and CDR2 SNEGSKA (reference sequence).